The clone carrying this TCR beta chain was observed a few times. The source of the sample is a study of T-cell memory formation after mild COVID-19. This CDR3 spans 14 amino acids. Germline V gives CDR1 SGHKS, CDR2 YYEKEE (reference sequence). Trimming removed 3 bases at V and 2 bases at J, with 12 bases between. TCRdb called the 5' RACE reads again in MiXCR, with one record for every CDR3 protein. The profile covers some 120,000 distinct CDR3 sequences, with about a sixth appearing a single time and over 11% taken by the ten largest. Sequencing was done on a sample of PBMCs or a T cell subset sorted from them (not recorded which). The sequence derives from an adult woman who had mild COVID-19 (a few samples of this study predate the infection). Cell type and time point are not known. This chain links TRBV5-5 with TRBJ2-7; D unclear. CDR3 protein: CASSYTPGPYEQYF. The DNA for the CDR3 is TGTGCCAGCAGCTACACTCCCGGGCCCTACGAGCAGTACTTC.